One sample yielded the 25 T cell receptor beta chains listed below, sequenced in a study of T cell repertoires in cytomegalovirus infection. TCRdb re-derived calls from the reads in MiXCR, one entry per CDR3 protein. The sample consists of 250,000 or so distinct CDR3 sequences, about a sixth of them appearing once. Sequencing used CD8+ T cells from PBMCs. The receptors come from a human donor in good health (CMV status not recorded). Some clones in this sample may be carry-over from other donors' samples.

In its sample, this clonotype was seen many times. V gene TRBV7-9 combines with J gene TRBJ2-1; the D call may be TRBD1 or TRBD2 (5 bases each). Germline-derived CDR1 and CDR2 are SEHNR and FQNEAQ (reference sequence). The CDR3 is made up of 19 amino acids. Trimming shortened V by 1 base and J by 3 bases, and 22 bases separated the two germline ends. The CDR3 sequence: CASSLDKGERAAIYNEQFF. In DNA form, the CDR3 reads TGTGCCAGCAGCTTAGATAAAGGGGAGAGAGCGGCCATCTACAATGAGCAGTTCTTC.

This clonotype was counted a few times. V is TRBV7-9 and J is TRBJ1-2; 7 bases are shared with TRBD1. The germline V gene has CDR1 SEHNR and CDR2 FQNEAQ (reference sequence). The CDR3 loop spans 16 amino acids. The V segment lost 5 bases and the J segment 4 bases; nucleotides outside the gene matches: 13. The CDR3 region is CASSPRTGSHLYGYTF. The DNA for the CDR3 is TGTGCCAGCAGCCCACGGACAGGAAGCCATCTCTATGGCTACACCTTC.

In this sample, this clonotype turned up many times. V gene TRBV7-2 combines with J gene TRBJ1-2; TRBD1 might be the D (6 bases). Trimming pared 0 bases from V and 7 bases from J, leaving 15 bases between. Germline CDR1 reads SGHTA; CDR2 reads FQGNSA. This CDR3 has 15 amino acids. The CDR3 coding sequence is TGTGCCAGCAGCTTAGCGCCGGCCTCCAGGGGTGGCTACACCTTC. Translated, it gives CASSLAPASRGGYTF.

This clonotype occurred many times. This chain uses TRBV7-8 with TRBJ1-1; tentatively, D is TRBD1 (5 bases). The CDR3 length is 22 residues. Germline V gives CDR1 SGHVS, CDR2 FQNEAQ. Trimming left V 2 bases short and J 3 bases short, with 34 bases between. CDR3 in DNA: TGTGCCAGCAGCTTAAATACCGAATGGTCCGGGATCGACACCCTAGGGGACACTGAAGCTTTCTTT. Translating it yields CASSLNTEWSGIDTLGDTEAFF.

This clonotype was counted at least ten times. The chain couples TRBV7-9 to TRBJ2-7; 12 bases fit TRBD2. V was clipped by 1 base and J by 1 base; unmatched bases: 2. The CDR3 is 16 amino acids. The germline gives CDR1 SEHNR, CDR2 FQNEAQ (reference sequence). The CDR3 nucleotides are TGTGCCAGCAGCTTAGAGACTAGCGGGGGTTCCTACGAGCAGTACTTC. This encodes CASSLETSGGSYEQYF.

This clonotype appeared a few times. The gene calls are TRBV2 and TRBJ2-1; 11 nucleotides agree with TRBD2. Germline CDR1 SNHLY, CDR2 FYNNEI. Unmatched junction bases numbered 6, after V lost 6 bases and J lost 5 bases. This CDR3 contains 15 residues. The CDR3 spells CASRPLAGGHNEQFF. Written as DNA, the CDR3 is TGTGCCAGCAGGCCTCTAGCGGGGGGACACAATGAGCAGTTCTTC. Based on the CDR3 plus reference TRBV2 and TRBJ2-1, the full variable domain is EPEVTQTPSHQVTQMGQEVILRCVPISNHLYFYWYRQILGQKVEFLVSFYNNEISEKSEIFDDQFSVERPDGSNFTLKIRSTKLEDSAMYFCASRPLAGGHNEQFFGPGTRLTVL.

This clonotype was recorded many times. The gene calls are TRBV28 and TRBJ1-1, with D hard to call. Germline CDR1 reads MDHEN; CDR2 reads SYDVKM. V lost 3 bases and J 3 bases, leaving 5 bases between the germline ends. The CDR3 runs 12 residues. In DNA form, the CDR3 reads TGTGCCAGCAGTTTGGCCTACACTGAAGCTTTCTTT. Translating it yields CASSLAYTEAFF.

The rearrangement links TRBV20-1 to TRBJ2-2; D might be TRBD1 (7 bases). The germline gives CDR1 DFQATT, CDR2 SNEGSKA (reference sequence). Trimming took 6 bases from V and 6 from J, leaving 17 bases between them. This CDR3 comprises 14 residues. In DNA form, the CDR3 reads TGCAGTGCGAAAGCAACAGGGGAGGCCGGGGAGCTGTTTTTT. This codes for CSAKATGEAGELFF.

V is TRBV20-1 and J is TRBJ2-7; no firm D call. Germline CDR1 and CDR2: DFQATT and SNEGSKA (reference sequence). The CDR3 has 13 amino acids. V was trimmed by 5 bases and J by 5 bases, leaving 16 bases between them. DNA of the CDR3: TGCAGTGCTTACGGCGACCGGGCAGACGAGCAGTACTTC. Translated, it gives CSAYGDRADEQYF.

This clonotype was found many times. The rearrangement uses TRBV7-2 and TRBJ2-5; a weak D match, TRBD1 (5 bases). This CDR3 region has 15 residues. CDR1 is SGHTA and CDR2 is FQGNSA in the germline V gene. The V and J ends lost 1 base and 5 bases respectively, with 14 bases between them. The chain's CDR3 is CASSLVPGYRETQYF. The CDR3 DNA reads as TGTGCCAGCAGCTTAGTCCCCGGTTACAGGGAGACCCAGTACTTC. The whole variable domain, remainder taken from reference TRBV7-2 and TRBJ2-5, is GAGVSQSPSNKVTEKGKDVELRCDPISGHTALYWYRQSLGQGLEFLIYFQGNSAPDKSGLPSDRFSAERTGGSVSTLTIQRTQQEDSAVYLCASSLVPGYRETQYFGPGTRLLVL.

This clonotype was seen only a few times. In DNA, the CDR3 is TGTGCCAGCAGCTTAGAGGTCAGTCGGTTCTACAATGAGCAGTTCTTC. Protein product: CASSLEVSRFYNEQFF. The chain couples TRBV11-2 to TRBJ2-1; no firm D call. V lost 0 bases, J lost 3 bases, and 12 bases lay in between. Per the germline V gene, CDR1 is SGHAT and CDR2 is FQNNGV. This CDR3 has 16 amino acids.

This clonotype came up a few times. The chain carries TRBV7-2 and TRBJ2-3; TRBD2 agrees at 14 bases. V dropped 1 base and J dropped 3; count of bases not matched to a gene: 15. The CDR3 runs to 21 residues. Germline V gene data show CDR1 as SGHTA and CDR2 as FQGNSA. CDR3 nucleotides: TGTGCCAGCAGCTTAGACGCTGTGGGACTAGCGGGGGAGGGAGTGACAGATACGCAGTATTTT. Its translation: CASSLDAVGLAGEGVTDTQYF.

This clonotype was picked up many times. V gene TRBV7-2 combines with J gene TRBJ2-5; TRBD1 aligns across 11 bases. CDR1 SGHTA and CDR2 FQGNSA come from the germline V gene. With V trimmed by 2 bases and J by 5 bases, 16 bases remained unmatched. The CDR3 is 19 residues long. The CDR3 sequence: CASSLLWWRGQGANETQYF. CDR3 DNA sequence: TGTGCCAGCAGCTTACTATGGTGGCGTGGACAGGGGGCTAATGAGACCCAGTACTTC.

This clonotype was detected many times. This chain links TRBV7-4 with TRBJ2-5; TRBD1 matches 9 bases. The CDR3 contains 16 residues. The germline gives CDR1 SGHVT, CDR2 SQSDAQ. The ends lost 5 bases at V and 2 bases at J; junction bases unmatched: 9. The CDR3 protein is CASSRRDRASQETQYF. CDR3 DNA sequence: TGTGCCAGCAGCAGGCGGGACAGGGCTTCTCAAGAGACCCAGTACTTC.

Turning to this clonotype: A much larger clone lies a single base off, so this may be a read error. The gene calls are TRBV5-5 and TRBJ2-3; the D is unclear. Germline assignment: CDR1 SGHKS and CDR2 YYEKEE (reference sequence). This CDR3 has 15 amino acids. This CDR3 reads CASSLMGYDTDTHYF. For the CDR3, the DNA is TGTGCCAGCAGCTTGATGGGGTACGACACAGATACGCATTATTTT.

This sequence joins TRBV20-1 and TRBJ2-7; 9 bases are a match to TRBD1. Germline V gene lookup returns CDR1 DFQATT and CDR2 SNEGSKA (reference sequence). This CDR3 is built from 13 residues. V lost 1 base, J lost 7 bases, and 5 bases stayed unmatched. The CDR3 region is CSARGDRDWEQYF. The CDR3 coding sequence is TGCAGTGCTAGAGGGGACAGGGATTGGGAGCAGTACTTC.

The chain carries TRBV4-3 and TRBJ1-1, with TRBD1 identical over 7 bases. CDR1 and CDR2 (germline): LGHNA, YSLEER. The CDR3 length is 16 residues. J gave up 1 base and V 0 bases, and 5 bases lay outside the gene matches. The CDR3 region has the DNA TGCGCCAGCAGCCAAGATGTGACAGGGACGAACACTGAAGCTTTCTTT. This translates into CASSQDVTGTNTEAFF.

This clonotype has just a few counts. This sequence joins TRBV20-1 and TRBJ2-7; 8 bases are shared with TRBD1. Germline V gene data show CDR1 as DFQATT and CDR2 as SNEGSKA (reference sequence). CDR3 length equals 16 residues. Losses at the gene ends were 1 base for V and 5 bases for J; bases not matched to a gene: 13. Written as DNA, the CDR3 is TGCAGTGCTAGAGGAGATGGGGGACAGGCCCTCCACGAGCAGTACTTC. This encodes CSARGDGGQALHEQYF.

The CDR3: CASSYRDPRRTEAFF. CDR3 DNA: TGCGCCAGCAGCTACCGGGACCCCCGGAGGACTGAAGCTTTCTTT. V usage is TRBV5-1 and J usage is TRBJ1-1; a possible D gene is TRBD1 (5 bases). There are 15 residues in the CDR3. The germline V gene encodes CDR1 SGHRS and CDR2 YFSETQ. Trimming left V 3 bases short and J 5 bases short, with 17 bases between. Combining the CDR3 with reference TRBV5-1 and TRBJ1-1 gives the whole variable domain KAGVTQTPRYLIKTRGQQVTLSCSPISGHRSVSWYQQTPGQGLQFLFEYFSETQRNKGNFPGRFSGRQFSNSRSEMNVSTLELGDSALYLCASSYRDPRRTEAFFGQGTRLTVV.

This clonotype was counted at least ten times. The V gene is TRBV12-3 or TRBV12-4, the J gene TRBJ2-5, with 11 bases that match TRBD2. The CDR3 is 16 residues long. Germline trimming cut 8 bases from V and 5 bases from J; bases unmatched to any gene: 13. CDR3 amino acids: CASFPGLAAPRETQYF. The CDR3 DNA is TGTGCCAGCTTCCCGGGACTAGCGGCACCAAGGGAGACCCAGTACTTC.

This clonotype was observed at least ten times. The CDR3 loop reads CASSQEGNLGNTIYF. The CDR3 nucleotides read TGCGCCAGCAGCCAAGAGGGCAATCTGGGAAACACCATATATTTT. The J gene is TRBJ1-3, the V gene TRBV4-1; D not certain. The germline gives CDR1 MGHRA, CDR2 YSYEKL. The CDR3 has 15 amino acids. V was shortened by 0 bases and J by 4 bases, with 10 bases between the two germline ends.

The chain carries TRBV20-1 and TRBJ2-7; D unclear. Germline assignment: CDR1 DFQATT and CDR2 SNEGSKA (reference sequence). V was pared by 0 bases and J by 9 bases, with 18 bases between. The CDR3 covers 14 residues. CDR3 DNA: TGCAGTGCTAGAGATCGGAGTGACGTACGAAGGCAGTACTTC. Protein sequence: CSARDRSDVRRQYF.

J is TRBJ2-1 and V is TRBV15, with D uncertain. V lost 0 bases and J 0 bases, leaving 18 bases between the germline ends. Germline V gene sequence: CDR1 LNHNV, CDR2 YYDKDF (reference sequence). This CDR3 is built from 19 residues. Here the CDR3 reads CATSRDWMLGGSSYNEQFF. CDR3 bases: TGTGCCACCAGCAGAGATTGGATGTTGGGCGGTAGCTCCTACAATGAGCAGTTCTTC. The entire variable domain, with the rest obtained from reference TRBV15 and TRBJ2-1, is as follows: DAMVIQNPRYQVTQFGKPVTLSCSQTLNHNVMYWYQQKSSQAPKLLFHYYDKDFNNEADTPDNFQSRRPNTSFCFLDIRSPGLGDTAMYLCATSRDWMLGGSSYNEQFFGPGTRLTVL.

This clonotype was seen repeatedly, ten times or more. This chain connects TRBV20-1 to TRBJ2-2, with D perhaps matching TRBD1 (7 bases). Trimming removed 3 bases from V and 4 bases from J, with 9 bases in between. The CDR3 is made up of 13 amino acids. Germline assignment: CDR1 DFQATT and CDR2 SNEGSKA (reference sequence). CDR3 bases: TGCAGTGCTAGCCAGGGGGGCACCGGGGAGCTGTTTTTT. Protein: CSASQGGTGELFF.

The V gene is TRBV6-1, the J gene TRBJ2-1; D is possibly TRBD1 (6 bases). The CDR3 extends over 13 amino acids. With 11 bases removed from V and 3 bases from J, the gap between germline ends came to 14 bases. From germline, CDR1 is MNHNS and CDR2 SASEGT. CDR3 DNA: TGTGCCGGGGGAATGGACAGCTACAATGAGCAGTTCTTC. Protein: CAGGMDSYNEQFF.